This TCR beta chain was profiled in a study of naive and memory T cell subsets. Per germline, CDR1 MNHEY and CDR2 SVGAGI. Trimming removed 3 bases from V and 9 bases from J, with 17 bases in between. The CDR3 is made up of 14 amino acids. This clonotype has a count of ten or more. A UMI-containing oligonucleotide was joined by 3' ligation to the TCR cDNA template. Cells were not sorted; total RNA input targeted 1 to 1000 ng. Four PCR rounds used nested alpha and beta constant region primers plus the SP2 primer. MiXCR, run by TCRdb on the 5' RACE reads, gives a single entry per CDR3 protein. The sample lists roughly 48,000 distinct CDR3 sequences; 4.7% were seen once.

The chain couples TRBV6-5 to TRBJ1-2; TRBD1 is a possible D gene (6 bases). This sequence originates from a female donor in good health. Written as DNA, the CDR3 is TGTGCCAGCAGTTATCAGGGACAAGCCAAAAGCTACACCTTC. This sequence encodes CASSYQGQAKSYTF.